Here is one TCR beta chain with its context. The antigen this receptor binds is unknown. Base qualities are not at hand, and no much larger clone is one base apart. For deep sequencing of PBMC libraries, mostly roughly 0.5 ug of input genomic DNA was used, and six replicates were run per sample. The immunoSEQ hsTCRbeta kit was used to prepare TCRbeta libraries, following the manufacturer's instructions. The completed libraries were mixed into a single pool at 3 nM, then sequenced with an Illumina NovaSeq 6000 S4 flow cell. Turning to the authors' computational methods: Raw data preprocessing and quality control were performed with the immunoSEQ Analyzer. The analysis was limited to productive rearrangements, and each clonotype was defined by a unique CDR3 amino acid sequence. Repertoire clonality was estimated as the Gini-Simpson index, computed with the R package tcR. Student's t test was used to compare Gini indices, while Pearson correlation assessed associations with tumor size change. Entries here come from immuneACCESS through TCRdb and include only in-frame sequences with V and J called. Some clones fail to appear in such tables; in the studies checked, an unresolved V gene covers under half of the shortfall, and the cause of the remainder is unknown. The DNA was the basis for D and trimming; V, J and clone size are from that table. The table for this sample lists about 72,000 clones; 80% to 90% of them were counted only once. Together, the top ten hold approximately 3% of the sample.

V gives up 2 bases and J gives up 7 bases, and the segment between their germline ends measures 15 bases. From its cysteine to its phenylalanine, the CDR3 spans 15 amino acids. The read is trimmed to its CDR3 DNA, 45 bases read in frame from base 1. CDR1 and CDR2, looked up from the germline V gene (reference sequence), are MNHEY and SMNVEV. These data belong to a study of neoadjuvant anti-PD-1 for oral cavity cancer (dated by TCRdb to about 2021). Study-wide context: Before curative-intent surgical resection, most patients were given three to four biweekly doses of nivolumab at 3 mg/kg. For patients who did not progress, a fourth nivolumab dose was given around day 43, followed by definitive surgical resection on days 50-56. Under RECIST 1.1, patients with complete response, partial response or stable disease were classed as responders, and patients with progression were classed as non-responders. There were 12 to 13 patients in the parent correlative cohort, and the response rate was roughly 34%.

Sample time point, as interpreted from the label and publication: before neoadjuvant nivolumab. None of the patients had received prior systemic or radiation treatment, and all were newly diagnosed with stage II-IVA oral cavity squamous cell carcinoma. Everyone in the cohort had locally advanced, HPV-negative oral cavity squamous cell carcinoma. No culture maintenance or expansion was done, as the peripheral blood mononuclear cells went straight to analysis. Samples were obtained from a longitudinal correlative study of a single-arm phase II trial of neoadjuvant nivolumab in oral cavity squamous cell carcinoma. Subject-matched pre- and post-treatment PBMCs and tumors from three responders and three non-responders were subjected to genomic DNA-based TCRbeta sequencing. Peripheral blood mononuclear cells were collected before nivolumab treatment and again after treatment, at the time of surgery. The Maxwell RSC DNA from Cells kit was used to isolate genomic DNA from PBMCs.

The research as a whole found: Within PBMCs, T cell clonality (Gini index) was significantly higher in non-responders than responders after neoadjuvant nivolumab. Higher pretreatment blood TCRbeta clonality and lower post-treatment tumor TCRbeta clonality were correlated with higher pretreatment blood Treg/Th17 ratios. Only three patients per response group were included in the TCR analyses, and the authors called for validation in larger cohorts.

This material consisted of PBMCs, taken before nivolumab (anti-PD-1) treatment. The chain is encoded by TRBV27 joined to TRBJ1-5; perhaps TRBD1 is the D gene, with 5 bases matching. The source of this sequence is a person aged 40 to 85 with oral cavity squamous cell carcinoma. The DNA is TGTGCCAGCAGTTTAGGCGTAGGGGCAGGGCAGCCCCAGCATTTT. It is translated as CASSLGVGAGQPQHF.